The 15 T cell receptor beta chains below come from one sample, sequenced in a study of blood T cells in healthy people across ages. Then a second PCR, running roughly 7 to 11 cycles, was carried out with a sample-barcoded 5' primer and a J-beta primer mix. TCRdb reprocessed the 5' RACE reads with MiXCR, giving one entry per CDR3 protein. The sample yields 600,000 to 800,000 distinct CDR3 sequences, under 65% seen once. The sample taken for sequencing was blood. The receptors shown here come from a woman of 80 years or more in good health.

This clonotype showed up just a few times. The chain carries TRBV4-2 and TRBJ2-1; 7 bases line up with TRBD2. After removal of 1 base from V and 4 bases from J, the junction contained 10 bases not matched to a gene. Germline V gives CDR1 LGHNA, CDR2 YNFKEQ. This CDR3 region has 17 residues. CDR3 sequence reads: CASSQGIGRPNYNEQFF. The CDR3 DNA follows: TGTGCCAGCAGCCAAGGGATCGGGAGGCCTAATTACAATGAGCAGTTCTTC.

This sequence joins TRBV10-2 and TRBJ2-3; the D call may be TRBD1 or TRBD2 (5 bases each). The length of the CDR3 is 15 residues. In germline, CDR1 is WSHSY, CDR2 SAAADI. The V end was cut by 5 bases, the J end by 4 bases, with 16 bases between. The DNA for the CDR3 is TGCGCCAGCAGTCAGGGACCACCAGGTCCAGATACGCAGTATTTT. Encoded protein: CASSQGPPGPDTQYF.

Worth noting for this clonotype: It may be a read error: a sequence one base away is much more abundant. This chain joins TRBV5-1 and TRBJ2-4, with TRBD1 as a possible D gene (5 bases). V lost 0 bases and J lost 1, with 20 bases in between. CDR1 and CDR2 from the germline V gene are SGHRS and YFSETQ. This CDR3 spans 19 amino acids. The CDR3 region is CASSLGPAGRWKAKNIQYF. In DNA form, the CDR3 reads TGCGCCAGCAGCTTGGGGCCAGCAGGGCGGTGGAAGGCCAAAAACATTCAGTACTTC.

This chain connects TRBV20-1 to TRBJ2-1; 8 bases agree with TRBD1. Unmatched junction bases numbered 10, after V lost 6 bases and J lost 6 bases. Germline V lookup: CDR1 DFQATT, CDR2 SNEGSKA (reference sequence). The CDR3 covers 14 residues. The CDR3 DNA reads as TGCAGTGCCCGGGGACGGACAGGGCCCAATGAGCAGTTCTTC. As protein: CSARGRTGPNEQFF.

The chain uses TRBV29-1 and TRBJ2-3, with D maybe TRBD2 (5 bases). Trimming shortened V by 7 bases and J by 0 bases, and 14 bases separated the two germline ends. CDR1 is SQVTM, CDR2 ANQGSEA, per germline. The CDR3 runs to 14 residues. CDR3 bases: TGCAGCGCCAGACTAACAGAGAGCACAGATACGCAGTATTTT. Its protein is CSARLTESTDTQYF.

This clonotype has more than one count but fewer than ten. The chain recombines TRBV11-2 with TRBJ2-7; TRBD1 agrees at 8 bases. The J call may be mistaken, given a closer DNA end match to TRBJ2-5. Germline V gene data show CDR1 as SGHAT and CDR2 as FQNNGV. The CDR3 sequence is 11 residues long. The CDR3 loop is CASTGGETQYF. The CDR3 coding sequence is TGTGCCAGTACAGGGGGAGAGACCCAGTACTTC.

The chain links TRBV19 to TRBJ1-5; 9 bases line up with TRBD1. V dropped 8 bases and J dropped 7; count of bases not matched to a gene: 6. The CDR3 is made up of 13 amino acids. Germline assignment: CDR1 LNHDA and CDR2 SQIVND (reference sequence). CDR3 coding DNA: TGTGCCAGTGGGGACAGGGAGGTACAGCCCCAGCATTTT. It yields the protein CASGDREVQPQHF.

This clonotype was detected ten times or more. CDR3 protein: CASSLQRTSNQPQHF. For the CDR3, the DNA is TGTGCCAGCAGCCTACAGAGAACTAGCAATCAGCCCCAGCATTTT. This chain uses TRBV6-5 with TRBJ1-5; D is unresolved. Germline V CDR1 and CDR2: MNHEY, SVGAGI. The CDR3 has 15 amino acids. Trimming left V 6 bases short and J 0 bases short, with 12 bases between.

The J gene is TRBJ2-1, the V gene TRBV5-8; D gene uncertain. This CDR3 has 15 residues. Germline lookup yields CDR1 SGHTS and CDR2 YDEGEE. The V end was cut by 0 bases, the J end by 8 bases, with 15 bases between. DNA of the CDR3: TGTGCCAGCAGCTTGGTCCGTATGGGTTGGTATGAGCAGTTCTTC. This codes for CASSLVRMGWYEQFF.

This clonotype showed up just a few times. This chain joins TRBV18 and TRBJ1-1; D gene unclear. Deletions cut 6 bases from V and 1 base from J, with 9 bases between. This CDR3 has 13 residues. Germline loops: CDR1 KGHSH, CDR2 LQKENI. The CDR3 region is CASSSDKNTEAFF. The CDR3 coding sequence is TGTGCCAGCTCCTCTGACAAGAACACTGAAGCTTTCTTT.

This clonotype was seen repeatedly, ten times or more. The J gene is TRBJ1-4, the V gene TRBV28; 7 positions agree with TRBD1. The CDR3 spans 13 residues. In germline, CDR1 is MDHEN, CDR2 SYDVKM. V lost 7 bases, J lost 10 bases, and 9 bases stayed unmatched. CDR3 amino acids: CASTLAGGRKLFF. As DNA, the CDR3 is TGTGCCAGCACCCTGGCAGGGGGTAGAAAACTGTTTTTT.

This clonotype was seen ten or more times. The chain uses TRBV24-1 and TRBJ2-1; D may be TRBD2 (6 bases). CDR3 length: 12 residues. From germline, CDR1 is KGHDR and CDR2 SFDVKD. The V end was cut by 5 bases, the J end by 7 bases, with 8 bases between. DNA for the CDR3: TGTGCCACCAGTGTTGGGAGGAATGAGCAGTTCTTC. Its translation: CATSVGRNEQFF.

CDR3 DNA sequence: TGCAGTGCTCTTTCCGGGACTAGCGGGGGCCTATCCCCGGTAAATACGCAGTATTTT. Protein: CSALSGTSGGLSPVNTQYF. The chain recombines TRBV20-1 with TRBJ2-3, with 14 positions matching TRBD2. The CDR3 contains 19 residues. Germline trimming cut 5 bases from V and 7 bases from J; bases unmatched to any gene: 20. Germline V gene sequence: CDR1 DFQATT, CDR2 SNEGSKA (reference sequence).

The chain couples TRBV9 to TRBJ2-1; D is undetermined. The assigned J gene may be wrong: the sequence end matches TRBJ2-7 better. Germline V gene sequence: CDR1 SGDLS, CDR2 YYNGEE. The CDR3 is 15 amino acids. CDR3 nucleotides: TGTGCCAGCAGCGCCGGAGCGAGCAGCTACAATGAGCAGTACTTC. It is translated as CASSAGASSYNEQYF.

This clonotype appeared a few times. In nucleotides, the CDR3 is TGTGCCAGCAGCCCAGAGAGGGGGACCTACAATGAGCAGTACTTC. Its translation is CASSPERGTYNEQYF. V gene TRBV9 combines with J gene TRBJ2-5; TRBD1 is a possible D gene (6 bases). The length of the CDR3 is 15 residues. V was pared by 4 bases and J by 11 bases, with 24 bases between. Germline V gene sequence: CDR1 SGDLS, CDR2 YYNGEE.